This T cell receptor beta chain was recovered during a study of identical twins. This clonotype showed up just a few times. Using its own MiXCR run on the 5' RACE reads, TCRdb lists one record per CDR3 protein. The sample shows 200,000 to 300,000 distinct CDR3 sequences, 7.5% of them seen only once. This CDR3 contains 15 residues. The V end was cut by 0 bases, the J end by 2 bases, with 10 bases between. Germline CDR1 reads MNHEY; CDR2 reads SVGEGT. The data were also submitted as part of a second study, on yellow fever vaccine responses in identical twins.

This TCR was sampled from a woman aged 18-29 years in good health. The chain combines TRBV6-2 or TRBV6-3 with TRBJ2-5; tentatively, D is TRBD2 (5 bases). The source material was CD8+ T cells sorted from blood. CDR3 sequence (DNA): TGTGCCAGCAGTTACTCGATGAGCGGACAAGAGACCCAGTACTTC. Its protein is CASSYSMSGQETQYF.